This section outlines one T cell receptor beta chain sequence together with its context. Its specificity is unknown. Read data end 3 residues before the CDR3 end; the end is taken from the germline J gene. The CDR3 runs 16 residues. Trimming took 2 bases from V and 0 from J; bases not matched to a gene: 7. Looked up from germline, CDR1 is ENHRY and CDR2 is SYGVKD. This sample was included in a study of Tregs in tolerant kidney transplant recipients. Study findings and constraints: In tolerant patients, donor-specific Tregs outgrew total Tregs, suggesting antigen-driven expansion. Few patients were studied, so findings need validation in larger groups.

TCRdb keeps only in-frame clones here, not all; method: immunoSEQ multiplex PCR. The specimen's table records tens of thousands of clones. The receptor was derived from a human donor who received a combined kidney and bone marrow transplant. V is TRBV10-3 and J is TRBJ2-7; 7 bases agree with TRBD2. The input for sequencing was CD4+ T cells from blood, taken before the transplant. The CDR3 protein is CAISEVVAGPSYEQYF. The sequenced CDR3 bases are TGTGCCATCAGTGAGGTAGTAGCGGGCCCCTCCTACGAG.